These T cell receptor beta chains were read from a single sample in a study of blood T cell repertoires in COVID-19. Clones were sequenced by immunoSEQ multiplex PCR, and TCRdb holds only the in-frame ones, with some missing. This table has roughly 250,000 clones, about 89% appearing once. The sequenced material came from peripheral blood. Receptors were obtained from a man between 25 and 39 years old with acute or convalescent COVID-19. The CDR3 runs from the conserved cysteine through the conserved F or W. The D gene is left open where the match is weak. Some rows have no size entry. The others give once, few or many, or a class for an expanded clone.

TRBJ1-4,-,TRBV5-1,TRBD1,CASSFSPTGTGLNEKLFF,TGCGCCAGCAGCTTCAGCCCGACCGGGACAGGGCTAAATGAAAAACTGTTTTTT
TRBJ2-7,-,TRBV6-5,TRBD2,CASSGSGRAYEQYF,TGTGCCAGCAGCGGCAGCGGGAGGGCCTACGAGCAGTACTTC
TRBJ2-3,-,TRBV19,-,CASSRVKGTDTQYF,TGTGCCAGTAGTAGGGTAAAGGGGACAGATACGCAGTATTTT
TRBJ2-7,-,TRBV27,TRBD2,CASSTRLAGEIGYEQYF,TGTGCCAGCAGTACGAGACTAGCGGGAGAAATTGGATACGAGCAGTACTTC
TRBJ1-5,-,TRBV18,TRBD1,CASSPDRALFQPQHF,TGTGCCAGCTCACCCGACAGGGCTTTGTTTCAGCCCCAGCATTTT
TRBJ2-1,-,TRBV6-5,TRBD1,CASRQGVSSYNEQFF,TGTGCCAGCAGGCAGGGGGTAAGCTCCTACAATGAGCAGTTCTTC
TRBJ2-7,-,TRBV11-2,TRBD1,CASSQIGGGQGSSYEQYF,TGTGCCAGCAGTCAAATTGGGGGCGGACAGGGAAGCTCCTACGAGCAGTACTTC
TRBJ1-5,few,TRBV19,-,CASSIRVGNQPQHF,TGTGCCAGTAGTATACGGGTGGGCAATCAGCCCCAGCATTTT
TRBJ2-5,-,TRBV29-1,TRBD2,CSVAERAGGAKETQYF,TGCAGCGTGGCCGAACGAGCGGGAGGGGCAAAAGAGACCCAGTACTTC
TRBJ1-1,-,TRBV6-5,TRBD1,CASSPMGQGMAEAFF,TGTGCCAGCAGTCCAATGGGACAGGGGATGGCTGAAGCTTTCTTT
TRBJ1-2,-,TRBV2,-,CASSEESVQGTYGYTF,TGTGCCAGCAGTGAAGAATCAGTACAGGGAACCTATGGCTACACCTTC
TRBJ2-5,-,TRBV3-1/TRBV3-2,TRBD2,CASSWRAGLETQYF,TGTGCCAGCAGCTGGAGAGCGGGGTTGGAGACCCAGTACTTC
TRBJ1-1,once,TRBV27,-,CASRQSSTEAFF,TGTGCCAGCAGACAGTCTTCAACTGAAGCTTTCTTT
TRBJ1-6,-,TRBV27,TRBD1,CASSRGTGQGSPLHF,TGTGCCAGCAGCCGAGGGACAGGCCAGGGGTCACCCCTCCACTTT
TRBJ1-1,-,TRBV3-1/TRBV3-2,-,CASSQDLVATEAFF,TGTGCCAGCAGCCAAGATCTGGTGGCCACTGAAGCTTTCTTT
TRBJ1-1,-,TRBV6-2/TRBV6-3,-,CASSSPGVTEAFF,TGTGCCAGCAGTTCCCCAGGGGTTACTGAAGCTTTCTTT
TRBJ2-7,-,TRBV30,TRBD2,CAWLGGGWHF,TGTGCCTGGTTGGGCGGGGGGTGGCACTTC
TRBJ1-2,few,TRBV28,-,CASSLGYRGGNYGYTF,TGTGCCAGCAGTTTAGGGTACCGGGGGGGGAACTATGGCTACACCTTC
TRBJ2-3,-,TRBV10-1,-,CASSESPRGTDTQYF,TGCGCCAGCAGTGAGTCACCTAGAGGCACAGATACGCAGTATTTT
TRBJ2-3,-,TRBV14,-,CASSPNADWWSTQYF,TGTGCCAGCAGCCCAAATGCTGACTGGTGGAGTACGCAGTATTTT
TRBJ1-5,-,TRBV11-2,-,CASSLLAGGASNQPQHF,TGTGCCAGCAGCTTATTGGCTGGGGGGGCGAGCAATCAGCCCCAGCATTTT
TRBJ1-1,-,TRBV28,-,CASSYRTSTEAFF,TGTGCCAGCAGTTACCGCACTTCGACTGAAGCTTTCTTT
TRBJ2-4,-,TRBV5-4,TRBD1,CASSLDRGKNIQYF,TGTGCCAGCAGCCTAGACAGGGGGAAAAACATTCAGTACTTC
TRBJ2-7,-,TRBV10-2,TRBD1,CASRPGQVFSEQYF,TGCGCCAGCAGACCGGGACAGGTCTTTTCCGAGCAGTACTTC
TRBJ2-1,-,TRBV15,-,CATSSGRTTYNEQFF,TGTGCCACCAGCAGCGGGAGAACCACCTACAATGAGCAGTTCTTC
TRBJ1-5,-,TRBV7-8,TRBD1,CASSRGQGSSQPQHF,TGTGCCAGCAGCCGAGGACAGGGGAGTTCTCAGCCCCAGCATTTT
TRBJ2-2,-,TRBV7-9,-,CASRNRDYTGELFF,TGTGCCAGCAGGAATAGGGACTACACCGGGGAGCTGTTTTTT
TRBJ2-5,once,TRBV28,-,CASSFLGRETQYF,TGTGCCAGCAGTTTCCTGGGCCGCGAGACCCAGTACTTC
TRBJ1-5,once,TRBV4-2,TRBD1,CASSQGGQSNQPQHF,TGTGCCAGCAGCCAAGGGGGACAGAGCAATCAGCCCCAGCATTTT
TRBJ1-1,-,TRBV5-1,TRBD1,CASSYGTGLAAFF,TGCGCCAGCAGCTACGGGACAGGGCTTGCAGCTTTCTTT
TRBJ1-5,once,TRBV19,TRBD1,CASSRAGGRNQPQHF,TGTGCCAGTAGCCGGGCAGGGGGTAGGAATCAGCCCCAGCATTTT
TRBJ1-1,-,TRBV6-5,TRBD1,CASSRQGTEAFF,TGTGCCAGCAGCCGACAGGGCACTGAAGCTTTCTTT
TRBJ2-1,-,TRBV14,-,CASSPRGWNEQFF,TGTGCCAGCAGCCCAAGGGGATGGAATGAGCAGTTCTTC
TRBJ2-2,-,TRBV9,-,CASEPHSNTGELFF,TGTGCCAGCGAGCCTCATTCGAACACCGGGGAGCTGTTTTTT
TRBJ2-1,-,TRBV11-1,-,CASSSAYNEQFF,TGTGCCAGCAGCTCGGCCTACAATGAGCAGTTCTTC
TRBJ1-6,-,TRBV2,-,CASRVDNYNSPLHF,TGTGCCAGCAGAGTTGACAACTATAATTCACCCCTCCACTTT
TRBJ1-2,-,TRBV28,-,CASSLTGYGYTF,TGTGCCAGCAGTTTAACCGGGTATGGCTACACCTTC
TRBJ2-5,few,TRBV7-2,-,CASSSGLVIETQYF,TGTGCCAGCAGCTCCGGTCTAGTGATCGAGACCCAGTACTTC
TRBJ1-2,-,TRBV3-1/TRBV3-2,-,CASSLLAGYYGYTF,TGTGCCAGCAGCCTGCTTGCAGGGTACTATGGCTACACCTTC
TRBJ2-5,-,TRBV5-1,TRBD2,CASSFGGGAYHETQYF,TGCGCCAGCAGCTTTGGCGGGGGGGCCTATCATGAGACCCAGTACTTC
TRBJ1-2,-,TRBV7-2,-,CASSVVGGGHYGYTF,TGTGCCAGCAGCGTAGTGGGCGGAGGGCACTATGGCTACACCTTC
TRBJ1-6,-,TRBV9,TRBD1,CASSNPGTGVNF,TGTGCCAGCAGCAATCCCGGGACAGGGGTTAACTTT
TRBJ2-1,-,TRBV19,-,CASSIGTGSSYNEQFF,TGTGCCAGTAGTATTGGAACGGGGAGCTCCTACAATGAGCAGTTCTTC
TRBJ1-1,-,TRBV27,-,CASSPFRGTEAFF,TGTGCCAGCAGTCCCTTTAGGGGGACTGAAGCTTTCTTT
TRBJ2-2,-,TRBV5-4,-,CASRFDRNTGELFF,TGTGCCAGCAGATTTGACAGGAACACCGGGGAGCTGTTTTTT
TRBJ2-3,-,TRBV5-4,TRBD1,CASSYSEGTGATDTQYF,TGTGCCAGCAGCTATTCTGAAGGGACAGGGGCCACAGATACGCAGTATTTT
TRBJ1-3,-,TRBV7-2,-,CASADRSSGNTIYF,TGTGCCAGCGCTGACAGAAGCTCTGGAAACACCATATATTTT
TRBJ2-2,-,TRBV2,TRBD1,CASSRDRDTGELFF,TGTGCCAGCAGCCGGGACAGGGACACCGGGGAGCTGTTTTTT
TRBJ2-7,-,TRBV27,-,CASSLGGEQYF,TGTGCCAGCAGCCTGGGGGGCGAGCAGTACTTC
TRBJ2-1,-,TRBV6-4,TRBD2,CASSDFQRGGRNEQFF,TGTGCCAGCAGTGACTTCCAGCGGGGGGGCCGGAATGAGCAGTTCTTC
TRBJ1-5,-,TRBV5-8,-,CASSRGLTSNQPQHF,TGTGCCAGCAGCCGGGGACTCACTAGCAATCAGCCCCAGCATTTT